This T cell receptor (beta chain) was identified during a study of breast tumors, draining lymph nodes, adjacent tissues (dated by TCRdb to the mid-2010s). For the wider study: The study compared TCR beta repertoires across tumor, adjacent nontumor tissue and axillary lymph nodes from breast cancer patients. In human breast cancer, the study set out to evaluate how tumor, surrounding tissue and draining lymph node repertoires relate to one another and whether T cells may move between these sites. Results the study describes overall, beyond this receptor: The data were considered consistent with the idea that most tumor T cells come from the lymph node and then expand in tumor tissue. The conclusion that tumor T cells originate in lymph nodes was framed as consistent with a hypothesis rather than directly demonstrated. In luminal-like breast cancer, tumor and nontumor tissue repertoires resembled each other significantly more than in basal-like breast cancer. T-cell repertoire diversity in tumors was found to be lower than in lymph nodes but higher than in nontumor tissue, and preferential V and J gene usage was observed.

Data came from an Illumina HiSeq 2000. Multiplex PCR amplification was used to generate the TCR beta chain libraries. High-throughput sequencing was used to analyze the amplified TCR beta chain products. Using fastp trimming at Q25 and MiXCR clonotype assembly, TCRdb reanalyzed the public sequencing data and kept in-frame beta chains. Entries that share a CDR3 protein sequence are merged under the most common genes and DNA. The sample table shows some 120,000 distinct CDR3 sequences, and roughly 21% are seen once. The ten largest clones take up about 3.7% of the sample. CDR1 and CDR2, looked up from the germline V gene, are KGHDR and SFDVKD. V loses 2 bases at its end and J loses 2 bases; junction bases beyond the gene matches: 6. Reading from cysteine to phenylalanine, the CDR3 counts 16 amino acids. The CDR3 DNA has 48 bases and is translated from base 1. This clonotype was counted at least ten times. Its binding antigen is unknown. No base quality values were provided; no much bigger clone lies one nucleotide off.

Lymph node samples came from the axillary draining lymph nodes of breast cancer patients. Recombination connected TRBV24-1 to TRBJ2-3, with TRBD1 matching 7 junction bases. Specimen: axillary lymph node tissue. This receptor was taken from a female donor with breast cancer. Some clones in this sample may be carry-over from other donors' samples. The CDR3: CATSDSRTGPTDTQYF. The nucleotide sequence reads TGTGCCACCAGTGATTCCAGGACAGGACCCACAGATACGCAGTATTTT.